This T cell receptor beta chain was captured in a study of cytomegalovirus exposure and HLA in healthy donors (dated by TCRdb to the late 2010s). Describing the broader study: An earlier analysis of roughly 570 of the donors reported 276 Gb of sequence data and 95 million to 140 million unique TCR beta sequences obtained from around 170 million T cells. Among the approximately 430 genotyped donors, around 81% belonged to the genetic ancestry cluster associated with self-reported Caucasian donors. About 280 gigabases of sequencing data and 91 million or so unique TCR sequences made up an early release that covered 500 to 700 HLA-typed donors. The T cell repertoires of 666 subjects were profiled by immunosequencing and related to cytomegalovirus serostatus. Donor age, sex, ethnicity and CMV serostatus were compiled together with the repertoire data. The study aimed to test whether cataloging public T cell receptors could reveal signatures of past pathogen exposure. High-throughput TCR immunosequencing, statistical association of individual TCRs with disease status, and machine learning were combined to predict cytomegalovirus infection status. The later analysis used no new phenotypic data to find candidate immune exposures, relying instead on TCR beta sequences and their occurrence across donors. Both class I and class II loci were covered by HLA typing, at four-digit resolution. Among 398 genotyped donors of the cohort, an average of about 240,000 unique TCR beta nucleotide sequences was sequenced per donor, of which 15% to 20% were non-productive. In a later genetic analysis, genome-wide SNP genotypes for 398 of the 666 donors were used, and that subset was treated as a discovery cohort. A later analysis re-analyzed previously published TCR beta repertoires from roughly 690 donors and added high-resolution HLA genotyping to study TCR occurrence patterns. An earlier analysis of 587 of the donors used high-throughput TCR beta sequencing to judge whether each TCR beta V gene segment behaved as functional or pseudogenic. Typing coverage differed by locus: A, B, C, DRB1 and DQB1 were typed in about 629-640 donors, DQA1 in 522, DPA1 in nearly 610, and DPB1 in just under 490. Because of strong linkage in the cohort, roughly five DR-DQ haplotypes were treated as single units for association and clustering. In addition to the first cohort of roughly 670 subjects, a separate validation cohort of some 120 different subjects was used. Every repertoire in the discovery cohort had been generated on one and the same sequencing platform.

Here is what the overall study found, with its caveats: In a later genetic analysis, a missense DCLRE1C variant was associated with V-gene and J-gene trimming of TCR beta chains, and the association was replicated in an independent cohort. A further reported finding was that TCR beta sequences accurately predicted the HLA-A and HLA-B alleles for most subjects in the first cohort. In an earlier analysis of approximately 600 of the donors, most TCR beta V segments were observed in productive rearrangements about 87% or about 30% of the time, broadly matching IMGT annotations. Because counts were too low, approximately 15 rarely observed V segments, including chromosome 9 orphons, were excluded from the earlier analysis of fewer than 650 of the donors. A group of highly shared sequence variants was considered likely to be a technical artifact of the sequencing pipeline. A later analysis found that most CMV-associated TCR beta chains appeared HLA-restricted, with HLA associations seemingly driven largely by CMV exposure. Most TCR sequences were observed very rarely across donors, whereas some public TCRs were present in many individuals. Sequencing depth was assumed to be roughly uniform across donors in the presence/absence analyses, though that assumption may not hold. Cytomegalovirus status was reported to be diagnosed by the classifier with high specificity and sensitivity in both the original and validation cohorts. A total of about 180 TCR beta chains were listed by the study as associated with cytomegalovirus. Linkage disequilibrium might explain the correlated functional status among segregating V segments, but an unknown experimental factor could not be ruled out. In vitro tests confirmed that a few of the cytomegalovirus-associated TCR beta chains recognize cytomegalovirus antigens. In a later analysis, TCR association rates were found to vary across HLA loci, with the most associated TCRs seen for DRB1 alleles and the fewest for HLA-C alleles. This cohort had only TCR beta chains sequenced, and the lack of alpha or paired-chain data limited which features could be detected. In a later genetic analysis, fewer N-insertions in productive TCRs were reported among donors in an Asian-associated ancestry cluster than the approximately 630-donor mean. Some IMGT-functional V segments, including TRBV6-2 and TRBV6-3, could not be told apart with the 87-base-pair reads, so those segments were excluded. In a later analysis, several top co-occurrence clusters were reported to appear linked to parvovirus B19, influenza, CMV and Epstein-Barr virus. Specific HLA alleles were associated with roughly 16,000 TCR beta sequences at a false discovery rate of 0.05 in a later analysis. A later analysis found that HLA-associated TCR beta chains were more clonally expanded and had lower generation probabilities than equally common non-associated chains. Because HLA typing was missing for some donors at each locus, association tests included only the typed subset. The authors suggested that the approach could potentially be generalized to other disease states and immunological phenotypes. When HLA alleles, especially DR and DQ, strongly co-occurred, attributing TCR associations to individual alleles was difficult. For the cohort, immune exposure information was limited to CMV serostatus.

Comment on this clone: Its target antigen remains unknown.

The cohort consisted of some 730 healthy bone marrow donors. Cohort members were all nominally healthy when sampled, although unrecorded immune exposures were likely present. The donor tested CMV seropositive, placing the donor among the approximately 310 seropositive members of the cohort. A peripheral blood sample was collected from each donor, and TCR beta sequencing was performed on peripheral blood mononuclear cells. Genomic DNA extraction from the blood cell samples was performed with the Qiagen DNeasy Blood Extraction Kit. The CDR3 holds 16 amino acids from the cysteine to the phenylalanine. Here the CDR3 DNA is all that survives: 48 bases in frame from base 1. V and J lose 5 bases and 2 bases, and a span of 18 bases separates them. CDR1 and CDR2, looked up from the germline V gene, are SGHTA and FQGTGA. Libraries were constructed by the immunoSEQ multiplex PCR assay. The multiplex PCR relied on a mix of 60 forward primers for TCR Vbeta segments and 13 reverse primers for TCR Jbeta segments. Amplification of the CDR3 region of rearranged TCR beta genes was performed with a multiplex PCR assay on genomic DNA. The Illumina HiSeq System was used to sequence the amplified TCR beta libraries as 87-base-pair reads. Turning to the authors' computational methods: A later analysis tallied roughly 78 million unique TCR beta chains across the 666 repertoires, and approximately 9.9 million of those chains were shared by two or more donors. Raw reads were error-corrected and collapsed into unique sequences with a nearest-neighbor algorithm that merged closely related sequences to remove PCR and sequencing errors. Alignment of CDR3 sequences to IMGT reference sequences was used to assign V, D and J gene segments. For a sequence to be retained, at least a six-nucleotide match to both a V gene segment and a J gene segment was required. A rearrangement counted as productive if the CDR3 had no stop codons and remained in frame with V and J, and every other rearrangement counted as non-productive. CDR3 was defined according to IMGT convention as the region running from the second conserved V-encoded cysteine to the conserved J-encoded phenylalanine. The earlier analysis of 550 to 650 of the donors excluded any sequence lacking an unambiguous match to a single V gene segment. An earlier analysis of several hundred of the donors called V segments functional above 56.7% productive rearrangements and segregating when the between-donor standard deviation exceeded 5%. A statistical classification framework was built for diagnosing cytomegalovirus status from the catalog of TCR beta chain sequences. V and J gene assignment, in a later analysis, came from comparing TCR nucleotide sequences with IMGT/GENE-DB human TR gene sequences. In a later analysis, CDR3 sequences and most-parsimonious VDJ recombination scenarios were assigned using the TCRdist pipeline. In a later analysis, each TCR beta chain was defined by its CDR3 amino acid sequence together with its V-gene family, and reads lacking a unique V-gene family were excluded. In a later analysis, some 600 highly shared, low-generation-probability nucleotide sequences were removed to address suspected cross-contamination and a sequencing artifact. In a later analysis, a clonal expansion index for each public chain was calculated from normalized within-repertoire ranks of inferred template counts. In a later analysis, generation probabilities were computed using a VDJ recombination model fitted to out-of-frame rearrangements, and the results were checked against IGoR. In a later analysis, hypergeometric tests were used to score TCR-TCR, TCR-HLA and TCR-CMV co-occurrence, with a repertoire-size bias correction applied to TCR pairs. To estimate false discovery rates, a later analysis permuted the HLA or CMV assignments 20 times. In a later analysis, co-occurring TCRs were grouped with DBSCAN, and TCRdist sequence similarity was added when clustering was performed within HLA-allele-positive subsets. Repertoires with fewer than 30,000 or more than 120,000 public chains, plus five repertoires with anomalous nucleotide sharing, were excluded from co-occurrence clustering. TCRdb holds this immuneACCESS table with in-frame rearrangements only. Some clones are missing; in checked studies, unresolved V genes explain under half, and the rest has no known cause. Clone size and V and J calls were adopted from that table, with D and trimming inferred from the DNA. The sample's clone listing holds about 72,000 clones. 4% to 5.5% of the sample lies in the top ten.

The sequence is built from TRBV7-3 and TRBJ2-5; the D gene is perhaps TRBD2, from 5 matching bases. This receptor was taken from a woman in her thirties or forties in good health and CMV-seropositive. Specimen: PBMCs. At the DNA level, the sequence is TGTGCCAGCAGCGCTAGACCGACTACCTATCAAGAGACCCAGTACTTC. It is translated as CASSARPTTYQETQYF.